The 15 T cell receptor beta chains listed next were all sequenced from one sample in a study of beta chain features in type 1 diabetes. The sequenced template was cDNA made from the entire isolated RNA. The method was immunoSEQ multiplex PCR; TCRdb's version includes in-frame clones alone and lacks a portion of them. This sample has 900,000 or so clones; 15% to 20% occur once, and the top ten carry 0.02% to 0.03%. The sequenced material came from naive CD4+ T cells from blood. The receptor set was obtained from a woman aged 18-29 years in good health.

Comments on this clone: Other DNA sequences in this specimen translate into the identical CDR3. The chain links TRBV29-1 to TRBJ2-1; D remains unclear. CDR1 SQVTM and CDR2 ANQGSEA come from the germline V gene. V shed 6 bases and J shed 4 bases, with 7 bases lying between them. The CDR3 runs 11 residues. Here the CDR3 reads CSVRLYNEQFF. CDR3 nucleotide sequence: TGCAGCGTACGTTTATACAATGAGCAGTTCTTC.

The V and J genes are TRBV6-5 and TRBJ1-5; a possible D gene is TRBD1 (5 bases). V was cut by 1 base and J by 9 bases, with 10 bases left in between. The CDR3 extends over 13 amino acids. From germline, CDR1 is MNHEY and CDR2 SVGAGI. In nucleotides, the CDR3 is TGTGCCAGCAGTTACTTTCCAGGGTGGCCCCAGCATTTT. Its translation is CASSYFPGWPQHF.

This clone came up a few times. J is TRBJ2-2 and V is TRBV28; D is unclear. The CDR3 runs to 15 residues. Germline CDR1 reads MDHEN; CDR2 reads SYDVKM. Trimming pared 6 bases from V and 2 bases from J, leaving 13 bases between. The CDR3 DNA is TGTGCCAGCAGGCAGAGTCCACTAAACACCGGGGAGCTGTTTTTT. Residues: CASRQSPLNTGELFF.

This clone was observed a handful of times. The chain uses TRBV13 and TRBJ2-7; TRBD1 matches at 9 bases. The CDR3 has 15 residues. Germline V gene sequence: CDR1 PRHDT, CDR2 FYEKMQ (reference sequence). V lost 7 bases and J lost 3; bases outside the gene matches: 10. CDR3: CASMPFRDRDYEQYF. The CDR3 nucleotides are TGTGCCAGCATGCCCTTCCGGGACAGGGACTACGAGCAGTACTTC.

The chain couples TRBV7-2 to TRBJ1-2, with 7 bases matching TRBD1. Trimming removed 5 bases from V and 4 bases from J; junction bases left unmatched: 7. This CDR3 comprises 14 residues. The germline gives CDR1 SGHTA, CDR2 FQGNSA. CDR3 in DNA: TGTGCCAGCAGCGTAAGCCCAGGGGGCTATGGCTACACCTTC. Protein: CASSVSPGGYGYTF.

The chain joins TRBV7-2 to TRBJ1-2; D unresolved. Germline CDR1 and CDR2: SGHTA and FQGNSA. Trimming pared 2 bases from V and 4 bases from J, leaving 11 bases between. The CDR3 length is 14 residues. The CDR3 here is CASSLLGESYGYTF. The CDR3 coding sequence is TGTGCCAGCAGCTTACTAGGTGAATCCTATGGCTACACCTTC.

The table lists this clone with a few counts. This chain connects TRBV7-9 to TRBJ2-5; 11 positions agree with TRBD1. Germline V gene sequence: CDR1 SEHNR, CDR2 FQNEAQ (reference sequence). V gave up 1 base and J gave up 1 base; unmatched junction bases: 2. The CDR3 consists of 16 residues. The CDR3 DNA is TGTGCCAGCAGCTTAGGCGGGACAGGGGGCCAAGAGACCCAGTACTTC. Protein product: CASSLGGTGGQETQYF.

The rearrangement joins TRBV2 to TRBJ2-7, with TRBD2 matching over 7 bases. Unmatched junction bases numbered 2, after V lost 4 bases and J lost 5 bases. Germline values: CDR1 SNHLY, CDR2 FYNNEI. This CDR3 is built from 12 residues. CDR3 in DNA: TGTGCCAGCAGTGTAGCGGGTGACGAGCAGTACTTC. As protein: CASSVAGDEQYF. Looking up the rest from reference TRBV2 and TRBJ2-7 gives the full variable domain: EPEVTQTPSHQVTQMGQEVILRCVPISNHLYFYWYRQILGQKVEFLVSFYNNEISEKSEIFDDQFSVERPDGSNFTLKIRSTKLEDSAMYFCASSVAGDEQYFGPGTRLTVT.

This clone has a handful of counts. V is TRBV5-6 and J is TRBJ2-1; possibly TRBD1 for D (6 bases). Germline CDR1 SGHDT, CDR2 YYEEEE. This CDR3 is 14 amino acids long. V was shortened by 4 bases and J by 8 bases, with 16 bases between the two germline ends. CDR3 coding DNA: TGTGCCAGCAGCGCATTACAGGGAATAGATGAGCAGTTCTTC. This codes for CASSALQGIDEQFF.

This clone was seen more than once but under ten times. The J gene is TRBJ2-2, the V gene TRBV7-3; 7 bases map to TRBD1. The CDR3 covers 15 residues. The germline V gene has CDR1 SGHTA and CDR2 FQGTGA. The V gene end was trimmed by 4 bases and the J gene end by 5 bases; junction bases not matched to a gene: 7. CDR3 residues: CASSSGQAGTGELFF. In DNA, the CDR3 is TGTGCCAGCAGCTCCGGACAGGCTGGTACCGGGGAGCTGTTTTTT.

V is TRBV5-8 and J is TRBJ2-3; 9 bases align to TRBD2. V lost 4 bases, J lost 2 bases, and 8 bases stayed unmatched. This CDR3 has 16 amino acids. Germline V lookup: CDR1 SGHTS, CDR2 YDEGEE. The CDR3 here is CASSPPRLAVTDTQYF. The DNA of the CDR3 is TGTGCCAGCAGCCCACCAAGACTAGCGGTCACAGATACGCAGTATTTT.

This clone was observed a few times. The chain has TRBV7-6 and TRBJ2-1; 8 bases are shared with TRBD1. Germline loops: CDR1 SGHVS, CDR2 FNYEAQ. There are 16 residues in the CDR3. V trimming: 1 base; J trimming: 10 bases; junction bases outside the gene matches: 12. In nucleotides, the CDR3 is TGTGCCAGCAGCTTAGACTTGAGGACAGGGAATAGGGAGCAGTTCTTC. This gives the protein CASSLDLRTGNREQFF.

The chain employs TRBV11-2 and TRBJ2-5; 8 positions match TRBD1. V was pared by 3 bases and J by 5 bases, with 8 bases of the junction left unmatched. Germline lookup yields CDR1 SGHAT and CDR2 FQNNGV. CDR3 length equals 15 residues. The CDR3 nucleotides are TGTGCCAGCAGCTTCAACACAGGGGGTTGGGAGACCCAGTACTTC. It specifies CASSFNTGGWETQYF.

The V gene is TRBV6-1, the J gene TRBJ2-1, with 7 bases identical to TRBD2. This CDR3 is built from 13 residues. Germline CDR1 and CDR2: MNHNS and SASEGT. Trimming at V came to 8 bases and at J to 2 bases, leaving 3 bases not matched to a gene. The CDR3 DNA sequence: TGTGCCAGCGGCGGGACTACCTACAATGAGCAGTTCTTC. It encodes CASGGTTYNEQFF.

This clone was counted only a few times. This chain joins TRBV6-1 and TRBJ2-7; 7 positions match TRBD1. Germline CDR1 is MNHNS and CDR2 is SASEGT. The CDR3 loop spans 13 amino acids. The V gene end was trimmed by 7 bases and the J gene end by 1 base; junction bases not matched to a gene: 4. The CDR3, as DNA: TGTGCCAGCAAAGGGGGCTGGTCCTACGAGCAGTACTTC. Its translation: CASKGGWSYEQYF.